Listed below are T cell receptor beta chains from one sample, sequenced in a study of beta chain features in type 1 diabetes. The repertoire was sequenced with immunoSEQ multiplex PCR; TCRdb's copy has only in-frame clones and lacks some. The sample shows around 300,000 clones, 15% of them seen only once. Sequenced input: naive CD4+ T cells from blood. The receptors come from a man in his late teens or twenties with type 1 diabetes. The CDR3 runs from the conserved cysteine through the conserved F or W. D genes are given only for firm matches. The size field is filled for only some rows; it gives once, few, many or a size class.

TRBV29-1	few	TRBJ2-7	-	TGCAGCGTCAGCCGACTAAGCTCCTACGAGCAGTACTTC	CSVSRLSSYEQYF
TRBV25-1	-	TRBJ2-2	TRBD1	TGTGCCAGCAGTGCCTCCGGGACAGGGTTTAACACCGGGGAGCTGTTTTTT	CASSASGTGFNTGELFF
TRBV9	few	TRBJ2-5	-	TGTGCCAGCAGCGTTCAGGGGGGAGAGACCCAGTACTTC	CASSVQGGETQYF
TRBV9	few	TRBJ1-6	TRBD1	TGTGCCAGCAGCGTCGACAGGGGAAGAGAGAATTCACCCCTCCACTTT	CASSVDRGRENSPLHF
TRBV18	-	TRBJ2-3	TRBD2	TGTGCCAGCTCACCCCGACTAGCGGGAGAGGATACGCAGTATTTT	CASSPRLAGEDTQYF
TRBV28	few	TRBJ1-1	-	TGTGCCAGCAGTTTATATGCGAGAGGTCGGACGGGAGAAGCTTTCTTT	CASSLYARGRTGEAFF
TRBV7-9	few	TRBJ2-5	TRBD1	TGTGCCAGCAGCTTAGCCAGAGACAGGGGAGAGACCCAGTACTTC	CASSLARDRGETQYF
TRBV5-1	few	TRBJ2-3	-	TGCGCCAGCAGCCCCGGGGGTAGCACAGATACGCAGTATTTT	CASSPGGSTDTQYF
TRBV30	few	TRBJ2-1	TRBD2	TGTGCCTGGAGTCTAGGCCTAGCGGACAACCAGCAGTTCTTC	CAWSLGLADNQQFF
TRBV9	few	TRBJ2-7	-	TGTGCCAGCAGCGGATCTAGCTGGGGCGAGCAGTACTTC	CASSGSSWGEQYF
TRBV30	few	TRBJ1-2	-	TGTGCCTGGAGTGACCCGGACAGTGGCTACACCTTC	CAWSDPDSGYTF
TRBV27	-	TRBJ2-1	TRBD2	TGTGCCAGCAGTTTTTGGCTAGCGGGGGCTGAGCAGTTCTTC	CASSFWLAGAEQFF
TRBV9	-	TRBJ2-7	TRBD2	TGTGCCAGCAGCGTAGGGGAGGGACCCTCCTACGAGCAGTACTTC	CASSVGEGPSYEQYF
TRBV7-9	few	TRBJ1-5	-	TGTGCCAGCAGTAGGAGTCCAGGACTACAGCCCCAGCATTTT	CASSRSPGLQPQHF
TRBV9	few	TRBJ1-6	TRBD1	TGTGCCAGCAGCGTTCAGGGGGTTAATTCACCCCTCCACTTT	CASSVQGVNSPLHF
TRBV29-1	few	TRBJ1-1	TRBD1	TGCAGCGTTGCGGGACAGGTTTTCCACACTGAAGCTTTCTTT	CSVAGQVFHTEAFF
TRBV29-1	few	TRBJ1-2	-	TGCAGCGTTCTCGTTAGGAGCGCCGTGGATGGCTACACCTTC	CSVLVRSAVDGYTF
TRBV7-2	-	TRBJ2-4	TRBD1	TGTGCCAGCAGTCCCGATCAGGGGGCGGTGAACATTCAGTACTTC	CASSPDQGAVNIQYF
TRBV18	-	TRBJ1-2	-	TGTGCCAGCTCACCTCAGGACAGCTATGGCTACACCTTC	CASSPQDSYGYTF
TRBV14	few	TRBJ2-7	TRBD2	TGTGCCAGCAGCCAAGGCGGTAGCGGGAACTTCTACGAGCAGTACTTC	CASSQGGSGNFYEQYF
TRBV7-9	few	TRBJ1-1	TRBD1	TGTGCCAGCAGCATAACAGGGGGCGGGGATGAAGCTTTCTTT	CASSITGGGDEAFF
TRBV30	few	TRBJ1-1	-	TGTGCCTGGAGTCAGGGGCTGGGGGACACTGAAGCTTTCTTT	CAWSQGLGDTEAFF
TRBV18	-	TRBJ1-1	-	TGTGCCAGCTCAACGTCGGCAGGGTCCATGAACACTGAAGCTTTCTTT	CASSTSAGSMNTEAFF
TRBV30	-	TRBJ2-2	-	TGTGCCGGGACCGGACAGCCTACCGGGGAGCTGTTTTTT	CAGTGQPTGELFF
TRBV10-3	-	TRBJ2-5	-	TGTGCCATCAAAAATCCAGGGCGAGAGACCCAGTACTTC	CAIKNPGRETQYF